The subject of this entry is one T cell receptor beta chain. Its antigen is undetermined. V was clipped by 0 bases and J by 8 bases, with 11 bases between them. This CDR3 is 14 amino acids long. CDR1 and CDR2 from the germline V gene are LGHNA and YSLEER. Using immunoSEQ multiplex PCR, the repertoire was profiled, and TCRdb retains in-frame clones only, with some absent. The sample records about 120,000 clones, approximately 96% being singletons. The record originates from a study of human thymus T cells. Thymus specimens were resections from corrective heart surgery. Study findings and constraints: The related literature has documented a marked overlap of thymic repertoires among unrelated individuals. Thymic and blood repertoires appeared to show biased V and J gene usage.

The rearrangement links TRBV4-3 to TRBJ1-5; D is unresolved. Specimen: thymus tissue. The receptor was isolated from a boy in the first two years of life with a congenital heart defect but otherwise immunologically healthy. CDR3 DNA sequence: TGCGCCAGCAGCCAAGATTCAGGCGGTAAGCCCCAGCATTTT. Translation gives CASSQDSGGKPQHF.